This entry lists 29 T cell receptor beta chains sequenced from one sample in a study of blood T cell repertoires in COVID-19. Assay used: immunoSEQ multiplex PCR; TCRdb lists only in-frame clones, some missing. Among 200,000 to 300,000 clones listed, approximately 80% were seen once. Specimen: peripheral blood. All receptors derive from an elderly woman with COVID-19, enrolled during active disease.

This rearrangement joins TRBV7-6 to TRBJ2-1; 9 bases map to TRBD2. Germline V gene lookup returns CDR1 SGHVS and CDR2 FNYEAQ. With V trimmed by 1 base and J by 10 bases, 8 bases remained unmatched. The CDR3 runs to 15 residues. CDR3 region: CASSLGGGASGEQFF. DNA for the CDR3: TGTGCCAGCAGCTTAGGCGGGGGGGCCTCAGGCGAGCAGTTCTTC. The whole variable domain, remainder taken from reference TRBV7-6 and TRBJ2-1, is GAGVSQSPRYKVTKRGQDVALRCDPISGHVSLYWYRQALGQGPEFLTYFNYEAQQDKSGLPNDRFSAERPEGSISTLTIQRTEQRDSAMYRCASSLGGGASGEQFFGPGTRLTVL.

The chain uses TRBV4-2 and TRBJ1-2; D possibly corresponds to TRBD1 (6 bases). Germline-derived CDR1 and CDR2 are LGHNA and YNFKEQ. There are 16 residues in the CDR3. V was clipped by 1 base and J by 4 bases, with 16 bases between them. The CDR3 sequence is CASSQGPGGAGYGYTF. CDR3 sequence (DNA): TGTGCCAGCAGCCAAGGACCTGGGGGCGCGGGCTATGGCTACACCTTC.

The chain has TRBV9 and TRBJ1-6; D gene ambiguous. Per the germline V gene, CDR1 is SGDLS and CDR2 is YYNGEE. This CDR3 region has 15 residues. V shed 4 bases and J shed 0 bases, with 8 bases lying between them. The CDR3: CASSSPGSYNSPLHF. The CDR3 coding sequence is TGTGCCAGCAGCTCTCCAGGCTCCTATAATTCACCCCTCCACTTT.

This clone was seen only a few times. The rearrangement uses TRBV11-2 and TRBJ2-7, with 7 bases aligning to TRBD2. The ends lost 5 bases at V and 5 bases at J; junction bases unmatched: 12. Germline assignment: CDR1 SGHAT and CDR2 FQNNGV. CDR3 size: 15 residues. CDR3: CASSLSIAGLNEQYF. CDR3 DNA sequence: TGTGCCAGCAGCCTCTCGATAGCGGGCCTCAACGAGCAGTACTTC. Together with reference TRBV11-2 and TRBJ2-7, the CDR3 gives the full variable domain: EAGVAQSPRYKIIEKRQSVAFWCNPISGHATLYWYQQILGQGPKLLIQFQNNGVVDDSQLPKDRFSAERLKGVDSTLKIQPAKLEDSAVYLCASSLSIAGLNEQYFGPGTRLTVT.

CDR3 nucleotides: TGTGCCAGTCAACGGACAGCGAACACTGAAGCTTTCTTT. It translates to CASQRTANTEAFF. V is TRBV27 and J is TRBJ1-1; weak D call: TRBD1 (6 bases). The germline V and J ends were trimmed by 9 bases and 1 base, with 12 bases remaining between them. The length of the CDR3 is 13 residues. CDR1 and CDR2 (germline): MNHEY, SMNVEV (reference sequence).

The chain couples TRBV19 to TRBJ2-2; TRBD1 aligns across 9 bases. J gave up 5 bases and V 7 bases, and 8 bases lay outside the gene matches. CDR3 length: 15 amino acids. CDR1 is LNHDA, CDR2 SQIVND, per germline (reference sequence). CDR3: CASIGRTGATGELFF. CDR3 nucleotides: TGTGCCAGTATAGGGAGGACAGGGGCAACCGGGGAGCTGTTTTTT. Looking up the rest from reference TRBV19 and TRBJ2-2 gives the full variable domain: DGGITQSPKYLFRKEGQNVTLSCEQNLNHDAMYWYRQDPGQGLRLIYYSQIVNDFQKGDIAEGYSVSREKKESFPLTVTSAQKNPTAFYLCASIGRTGATGELFFGEGSRLTVL.

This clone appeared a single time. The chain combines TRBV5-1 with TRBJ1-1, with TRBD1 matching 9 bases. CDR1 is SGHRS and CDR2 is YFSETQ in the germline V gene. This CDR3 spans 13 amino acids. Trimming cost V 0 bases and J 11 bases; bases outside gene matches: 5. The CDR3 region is CASSLGDRDEAFF. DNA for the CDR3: TGCGCCAGCAGCTTGGGGGACAGGGATGAGGCTTTCTTT.

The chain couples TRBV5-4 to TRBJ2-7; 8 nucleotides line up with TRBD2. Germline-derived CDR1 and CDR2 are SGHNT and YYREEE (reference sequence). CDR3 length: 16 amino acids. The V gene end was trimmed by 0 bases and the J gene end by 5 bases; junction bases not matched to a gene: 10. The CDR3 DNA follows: TGTGCCAGCAGCTTGGGGGGACACGCGGGAGGCGACGAGCAGTACTTC. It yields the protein CASSLGGHAGGDEQYF.

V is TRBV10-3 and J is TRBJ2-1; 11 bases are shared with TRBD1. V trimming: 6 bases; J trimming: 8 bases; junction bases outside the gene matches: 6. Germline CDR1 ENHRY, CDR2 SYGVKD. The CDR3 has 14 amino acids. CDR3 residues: CAISPGQGGDEQFF. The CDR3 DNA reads TGTGCCATCAGCCCGGGACAGGGGGGAGATGAGCAGTTCTTC.

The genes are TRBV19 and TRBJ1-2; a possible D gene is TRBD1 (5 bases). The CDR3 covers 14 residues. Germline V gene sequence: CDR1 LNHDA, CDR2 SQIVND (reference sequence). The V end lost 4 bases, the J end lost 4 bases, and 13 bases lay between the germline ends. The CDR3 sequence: CASSTGRSPYGYTF. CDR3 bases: TGTGCCAGTAGTACAGGGCGGAGCCCCTATGGCTACACCTTC.

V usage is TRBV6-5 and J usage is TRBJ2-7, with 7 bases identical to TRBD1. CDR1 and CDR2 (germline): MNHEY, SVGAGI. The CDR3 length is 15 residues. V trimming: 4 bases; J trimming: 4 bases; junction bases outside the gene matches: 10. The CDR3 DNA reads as TGTGCCAGCAGTTCGACAGGGTACAGGAGGTACGAGCAGTACTTC. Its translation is CASSSTGYRRYEQYF.

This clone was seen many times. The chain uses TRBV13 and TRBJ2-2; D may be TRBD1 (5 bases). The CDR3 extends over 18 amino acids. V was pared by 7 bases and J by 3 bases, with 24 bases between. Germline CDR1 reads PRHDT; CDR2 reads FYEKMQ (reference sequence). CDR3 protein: CASTWTFSPSNYTGELFF. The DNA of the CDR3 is TGTGCCAGCACATGGACATTCTCTCCCTCCAATTACACCGGGGAGCTGTTTTTT.

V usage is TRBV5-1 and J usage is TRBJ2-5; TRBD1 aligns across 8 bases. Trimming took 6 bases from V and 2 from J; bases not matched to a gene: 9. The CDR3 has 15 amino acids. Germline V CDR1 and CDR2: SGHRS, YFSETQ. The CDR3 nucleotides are TGCGCCAGCACCCCACAGGGGGAACCTCAAGAGACCCAGTACTTC. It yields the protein CASTPQGEPQETQYF.

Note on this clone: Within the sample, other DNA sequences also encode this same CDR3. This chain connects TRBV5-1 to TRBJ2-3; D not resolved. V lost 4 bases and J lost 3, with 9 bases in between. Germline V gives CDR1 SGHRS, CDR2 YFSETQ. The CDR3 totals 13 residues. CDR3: CASSLPGTDTQYF. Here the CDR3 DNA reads TGCGCCAGCAGCCTTCCCGGGACAGATACGCAGTATTTT.

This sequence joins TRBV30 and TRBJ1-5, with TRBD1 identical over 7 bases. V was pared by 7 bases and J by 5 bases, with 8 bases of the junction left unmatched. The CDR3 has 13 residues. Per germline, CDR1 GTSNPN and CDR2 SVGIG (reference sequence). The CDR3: CAFTQGNYQPQHF. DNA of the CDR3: TGTGCCTTCACACAGGGGAACTATCAGCCCCAGCATTTT.

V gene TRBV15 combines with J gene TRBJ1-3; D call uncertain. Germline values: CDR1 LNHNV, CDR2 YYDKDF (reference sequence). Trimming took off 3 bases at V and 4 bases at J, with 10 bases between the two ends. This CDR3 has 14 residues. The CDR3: CATSRAGEGNTIYF. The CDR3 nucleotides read TGTGCCACCAGCAGGGCCGGAGAGGGAAACACCATATATTTT.

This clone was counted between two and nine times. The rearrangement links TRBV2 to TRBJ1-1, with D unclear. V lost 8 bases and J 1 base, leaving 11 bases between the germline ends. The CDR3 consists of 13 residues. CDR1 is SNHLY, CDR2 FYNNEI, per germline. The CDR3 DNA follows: TGTGCCAGCCGAGGGCCCTGGAACACTGAAGCTTTCTTT. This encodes CASRGPWNTEAFF. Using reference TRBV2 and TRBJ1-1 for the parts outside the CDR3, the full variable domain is EPEVTQTPSHQVTQMGQEVILRCVPISNHLYFYWYRQILGQKVEFLVSFYNNEISEKSEIFDDQFSVERPDGSNFTLKIRSTKLEDSAMYFCASRGPWNTEAFFGQGTRLTVV.

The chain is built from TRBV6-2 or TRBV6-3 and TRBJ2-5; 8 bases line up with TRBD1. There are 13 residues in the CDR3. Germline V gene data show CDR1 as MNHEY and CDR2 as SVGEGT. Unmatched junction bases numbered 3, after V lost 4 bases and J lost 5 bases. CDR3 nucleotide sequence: TGTGCCAGCAGTTCGTGGACAGGGGAGACCCAGTACTTC. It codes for CASSSWTGETQYF.

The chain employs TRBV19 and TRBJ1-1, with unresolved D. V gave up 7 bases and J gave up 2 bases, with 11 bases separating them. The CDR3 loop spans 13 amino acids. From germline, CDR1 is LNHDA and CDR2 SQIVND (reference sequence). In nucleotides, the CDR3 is TGTGCCAGTACCCGAACGGGTAACACTGAAGCTTTCTTT. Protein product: CASTRTGNTEAFF.

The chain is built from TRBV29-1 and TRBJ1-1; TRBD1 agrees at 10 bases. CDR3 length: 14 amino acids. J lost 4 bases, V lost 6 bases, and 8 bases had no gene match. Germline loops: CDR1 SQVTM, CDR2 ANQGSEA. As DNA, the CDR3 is TGCAGCGTGCGGGGACAGGGGATTCGCACTGAAGCTTTCTTT. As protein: CSVRGQGIRTEAFF.

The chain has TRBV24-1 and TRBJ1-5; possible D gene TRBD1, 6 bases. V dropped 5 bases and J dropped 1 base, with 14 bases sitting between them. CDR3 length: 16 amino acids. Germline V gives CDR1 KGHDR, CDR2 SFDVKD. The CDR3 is CATSGGQGQSNQPQHF. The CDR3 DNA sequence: TGTGCCACCAGTGGGGGTCAAGGACAGAGCAATCAGCCCCAGCATTTT.

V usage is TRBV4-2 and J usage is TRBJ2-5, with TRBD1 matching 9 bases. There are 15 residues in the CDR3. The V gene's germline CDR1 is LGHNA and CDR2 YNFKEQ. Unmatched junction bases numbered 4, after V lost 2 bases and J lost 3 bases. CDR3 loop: CASSQTRTGEETQYF. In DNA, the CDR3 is TGTGCCAGCAGCCAAACCCGGACAGGGGAAGAGACCCAGTACTTC.

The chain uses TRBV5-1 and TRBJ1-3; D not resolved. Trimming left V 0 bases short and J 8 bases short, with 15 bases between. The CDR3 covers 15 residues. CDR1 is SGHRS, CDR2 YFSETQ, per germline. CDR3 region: CASSLVPLGGDTIYF. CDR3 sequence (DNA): TGCGCCAGCAGCTTGGTACCCCTCGGAGGAGACACCATATATTTT.

CDR3 sequence (DNA): TGTGCCAGCGGCGGACAGGGGGGGTACACTGAAGCTTTCTTT. Its translation: CASGGQGGYTEAFF. J is TRBJ1-1 and V is TRBV28; 10 bases line up with TRBD1. The ends lost 8 bases at V and 3 bases at J; junction bases unmatched: 6. Germline V gene data show CDR1 as MDHEN and CDR2 as SYDVKM. This CDR3 has 14 residues.

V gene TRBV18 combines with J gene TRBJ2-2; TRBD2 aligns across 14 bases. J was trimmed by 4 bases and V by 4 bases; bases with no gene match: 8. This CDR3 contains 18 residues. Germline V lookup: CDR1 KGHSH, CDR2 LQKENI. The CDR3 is CASSQPGLAGAVTGELFF. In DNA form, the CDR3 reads TGTGCCAGCTCACAACCGGGACTAGCGGGAGCTGTCACCGGGGAGCTGTTTTTT.

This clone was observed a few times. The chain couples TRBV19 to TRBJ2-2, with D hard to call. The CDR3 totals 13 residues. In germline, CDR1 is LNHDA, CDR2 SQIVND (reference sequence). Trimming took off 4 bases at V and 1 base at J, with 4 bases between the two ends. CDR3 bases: TGTGCCAGTAGTACAGGGAACACCGGGGAGCTGTTTTTT. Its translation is CASSTGNTGELFF.

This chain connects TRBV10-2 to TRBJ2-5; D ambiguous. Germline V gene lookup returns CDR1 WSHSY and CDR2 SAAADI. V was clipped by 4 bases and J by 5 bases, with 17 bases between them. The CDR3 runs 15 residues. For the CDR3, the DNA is TGCGCCAGCAGTGCAAGAGCCCCCCCGTGGGAGACCCAGTACTTC. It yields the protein CASSARAPPWETQYF.

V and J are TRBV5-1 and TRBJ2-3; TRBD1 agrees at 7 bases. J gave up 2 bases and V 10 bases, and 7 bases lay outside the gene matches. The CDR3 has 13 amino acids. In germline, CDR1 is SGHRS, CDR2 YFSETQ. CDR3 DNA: TGCGCCTCGGAGACAGGGTACACAGATACGCAGTATTTT. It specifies CASETGYTDTQYF.

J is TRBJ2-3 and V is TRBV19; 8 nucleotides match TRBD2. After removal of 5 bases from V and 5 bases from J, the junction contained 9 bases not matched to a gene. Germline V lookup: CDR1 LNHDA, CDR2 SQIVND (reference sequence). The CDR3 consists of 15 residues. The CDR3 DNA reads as TGTGCCAGTAGTCCCCGGGAGGGGCAGAGAGATACGCAGTATTTT. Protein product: CASSPREGQRDTQYF.